The rows below give T cell receptor beta chains drawn from one sample of a study of quantifying T cell responses using KT2 cells. TCRdb itself ran the UMI-ligation and nested PCR reads through MiXCR, one entry per CDR3 protein. Among approximately 50,000 distinct CDR3 sequences, roughly 11% were seen once, and the ten largest hold under 11%. Material: PBMCs spiked with cells of the T cell clone KT2. The receptor source for this set is a human donor. Each CDR3 is given with its conserved first and last residue. The D gene is left open where the match is weak. Clone size, where shown, is once, few, many, or a class for clones that have expanded.

D	J	V	size	DNA	CDR3
TRBD1	TRBJ2-7	TRBV12-3/TRBV12-4	-	TGTGCCAGCAGGTCCGGGACAGGACTCTACGAGCAGTACTTC	CASRSGTGLYEQYF
-	TRBJ2-3	TRBV7-8	-	TGTGCCAGCAGCTTAGGCGTTGGGGGACTGAGCACAGATACGCAGTATTTT	CASSLGVGGLSTDTQYF
TRBD1	TRBJ1-5	TRBV15	few	TGTGCCACCAGCAGAGGAGGGGGAACAGGGGGGGATACCATTCACAATCAGCCCCAGCATTTT	CATSRGGGTGGDTIHNQPQHF
TRBD1	TRBJ1-5	TRBV19	few	TGTGCCAGTAGCCCCGAGGACAGGGAGGTTCAGCCCCAGCATTTT	CASSPEDREVQPQHF
-	TRBJ2-7	TRBV7-9	few	TGTGCCAGCAGCCTCCCTGGCGAGCAGTACTTC	CASSLPGEQYF
-	TRBJ2-5	TRBV21-1	many	TGTGCCAGCAGCAAATTGGCCCCAGGTTACCAAGAGACCCAGTACTTC	CASSKLAPGYQETQYF
-	TRBJ2-5	TRBV29-1	-	TGCAGCGTTGACAGGGGCCGGGGGGAGACCCAGTACTTC	CSVDRGRGETQYF
-	TRBJ1-6	TRBV6-5	-	TGTGCCAGCAGTTACGGGGGGGGGATTGGAGATTCACCCCTCCACTTT	CASSYGGGIGDSPLHF
TRBD2	TRBJ2-3	TRBV20-1	many	TGCAGTGCTAGCGCGGGACTAGCAAGAGATACGCAGTATTTT	CSASAGLARDTQYF
-	TRBJ2-7	TRBV11-1	many	TGTGCCAGCAGCTTAGCACTCGGCTATGATGCCAGCGGGCGCTCCTACGAGCAGTACTTC	CASSLALGYDASGRSYEQYF
-	TRBJ1-5	TRBV2	few	TGTGCCAGCAGTTCGGACAGAGACAATCAGCCCCAGCATTTT	CASSSDRDNQPQHF
-	TRBJ2-1	TRBV2	few	TGTGCCAGCAGCTCTACCCCGGGACTCCAATTTGGGGTCAATGAGCAGTTCTTC	CASSSTPGLQFGVNEQFF
-	TRBJ1-2	TRBV20-1	few	TGCAGTGCGAGACCTCTAATCTATGGCTACACCTTC	CSARPLIYGYTF
-	TRBJ2-2	TRBV20-1	few	TGCAGCGCCCAGGGGGGCACCGGGGAGCTGTTTTTT	CSAQGGTGELFF
TRBD2	TRBJ2-7	TRBV27	-	TGTGCCAGCAGTTTCAGCGGGACCTCCTACGAGCAGTACTTC	CASSFSGTSYEQYF
-	TRBJ2-7	TRBV6-2/TRBV6-3	once	TGTGCCAGCAGTTCCGGACAGCCGGGCCACGAGCAGTACTTC	CASSSGQPGHEQYF
TRBD1	TRBJ1-1	TRBV30	few	TGTGCCTGGAGGGAAAAACAGGGGGTTCACACTGAAGCTTTCTTT	CAWREKQGVHTEAFF
-	TRBJ2-1	TRBV20-1	many	TGCAGTGCTAGACCCTACAATGAGCAGTTCTTC	CSARPYNEQFF
TRBD1	TRBJ1-4	TRBV18	-	TGTGCCAGCTCACATGGACAGGATAATGAAAAACTGTTTTTT	CASSHGQDNEKLFF
-	TRBJ1-1	TRBV13	-	TGTGCCAGCAGCTTGGGCAGGGGCCTTGGGACCGAAGCTTTCTTT	CASSLGRGLGTEAFF
TRBD1	TRBJ1-1	TRBV3-1	many	TGTGCCAGCAGCCAAGGCGGACAGGGAAAGAGCGCTGAAGCTTTCTTT	CASSQGGQGKSAEAFF
-	TRBJ2-1	TRBV19	few	TGTGCCAGTAGTACGAGACACGGCTCCATCCTATTATACAATGAGCAGTTCTTC	CASSTRHGSILLYNEQFF
-	TRBJ1-5	TRBV28	few	TGTGCCAGCAGTCCCCCCGGATCTGGACAGCCCCAGCATTTT	CASSPPGSGQPQHF
-	TRBJ2-4	TRBV5-1	many	TGCGCCAGCAGCTTGGCCGCTGAGGGCCCCCCAGCCAAAAACATTCAGTACTTC	CASSLAAEGPPAKNIQYF
-	TRBJ1-5	TRBV5-1	-	TGCGCCAGCAGCCTGATCCCGACAGGAGGCAATCAGCCCCAGCATTTT	CASSLIPTGGNQPQHF
-	TRBJ2-2	TRBV6-5	few	TGTGCCAGCCGACAGCCCAACACCGGGGAGCTGTTTTTT	CASRQPNTGELFF
-	TRBJ2-3	TRBV7-9	many	TGTGCCAGCAGCTTAGGTCCCGGCTCATGGGCGCAGTATTTT	CASSLGPGSWAQYF
-	TRBJ1-2	TRBV6-6	few	TGTGCCAGCCAAGAGCCAGGGACTGACTATGGCTACACCTTC	CASQEPGTDYGYTF
TRBD2	TRBJ2-1	TRBV20-1	many	TGCAGTGCTAGAACTAGCGGGAGCCATGAGCAGTTCTTC	CSARTSGSHEQFF
-	TRBJ2-1	TRBV20-1	-	TGCAGTGCTAGAGATCGGGGGAACCCATACAATGAGCAGTTCTTC	CSARDRGNPYNEQFF
TRBD2	TRBJ2-1	TRBV9	few	TGTGCCAGCAGCGGACTAGCGGGAGGATACAATGAGCAGTTCTTC	CASSGLAGGYNEQFF
-	TRBJ1-2	TRBV2	-	TGTGCCAGCAGTGGAGGGAGGACAAACTATGGCTACACCTTC	CASSGGRTNYGYTF
-	TRBJ1-5	TRBV6-4	many	TGTGCCAGCAGTGAATATAGCAATCAGCCCCAGCATTTT	CASSEYSNQPQHF
-	TRBJ2-2	TRBV29-1	-	TGCAGCGTTGAACCGTCGGGAAGGGACACCGGGGAGCTGTTTTTT	CSVEPSGRDTGELFF
TRBD1	TRBJ2-6	TRBV9	many	TGTGCCAGCACCAAGGACAGGGAGGCTGGGGCCAACGTCCTGACTTTC	CASTKDREAGANVLTF
-	TRBJ2-3	TRBV27	many	TGTGCCAGCAGTTTATACGGTCGCGAGGATACGCAGTATTTT	CASSLYGREDTQYF
-	TRBJ2-7	TRBV20-1	-	TGCAGTGCTAGAGATCCAGCCAGATCCGAGCAGTACTTC	CSARDPARSEQYF
TRBD1	TRBJ2-3	TRBV29-1	few	TGCAGCGTTGCTTTGGGACAGGGGAACACAGATACGCAGTATTTT	CSVALGQGNTDTQYF
TRBD2	TRBJ2-7	TRBV7-2	many	TGTGCCAGCAGCACCGGGACTAGCGGGGGCGAGCAGTACTTC	CASSTGTSGGEQYF
-	TRBJ2-5	TRBV5-1	-	TGCGCCAGCAGCTACCCAGGGAAGGCGGAGCAAGAGACCCAGTACTTC	CASSYPGKAEQETQYF
-	TRBJ1-5	TRBV12-3/TRBV12-4	few	TGTGCCAGCAGTCAAAGGGGCTATAGCAATCAGCCCCAGCATTTT	CASSQRGYSNQPQHF
TRBD2	TRBJ2-5	TRBV28	few	TGTGCCAGCAGTTTTAGCGGGACCGGGGAGACCCAGTACTTC	CASSFSGTGETQYF
TRBD1	TRBJ1-5	TRBV6-6	many	TGTGCCAGCAGTTACCACCGGGGACAGGGCAATCAGCCCCAGCATTTT	CASSYHRGQGNQPQHF
-	TRBJ2-3	TRBV20-1	many	TGCAGTGCTAGGGAGATCCAGGGGATAGATACGCAGTATTTT	CSAREIQGIDTQYF
-	TRBJ2-7	TRBV5-1	-	TGCGCCAGCAGCTTTGGCGGCACCTCCTACGAGCAGTACTTC	CASSFGGTSYEQYF
TRBD2	TRBJ2-3	TRBV28	-	TGTGCCAGCAGTTTATCAGTTTGGCGGGAGGCTGGAGATACGCAGTATTTT	CASSLSVWREAGDTQYF
-	TRBJ2-5	TRBV4-1	few	TGCGCCAGCAGCCAAGGGTCGGGTTTGGAGACCCAGTACTTC	CASSQGSGLETQYF
-	TRBJ2-5	TRBV6-6	-	TGTGCCAGCATAACCGACCAGGTTGGGGATGAGACCCAGTACTTC	CASITDQVGDETQYF